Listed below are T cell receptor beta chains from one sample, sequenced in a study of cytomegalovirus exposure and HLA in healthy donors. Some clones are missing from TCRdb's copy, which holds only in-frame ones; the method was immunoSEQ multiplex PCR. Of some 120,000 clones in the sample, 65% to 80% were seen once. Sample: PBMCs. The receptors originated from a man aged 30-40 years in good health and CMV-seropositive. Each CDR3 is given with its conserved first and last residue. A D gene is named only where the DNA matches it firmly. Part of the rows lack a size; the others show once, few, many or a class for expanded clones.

cdr3_aa: CASSLGGREETQYF
cdr3_nt: TGTGCCAGCAGTTTAGGGGGCAGAGAAGAGACCCAGTACTTC
v_call: TRBV6-6
d_call: TRBD1
j_call: TRBJ2-5
clone_size: NA

cdr3_aa: CASSPRSGAAQETQYF
cdr3_nt: TGTGCCAGCAGCCCGCGATCTGGTGCGGCCCAAGAGACCCAGTACTTC
v_call: TRBV5-4
d_call: NA
j_call: TRBJ2-5
clone_size: NA

cdr3_aa: CASSKTENTEAFF
cdr3_nt: TGTGCCAGCAGCAAAACAGAGAACACTGAAGCTTTCTTT
v_call: TRBV7-8
d_call: NA
j_call: TRBJ1-1
clone_size: NA

cdr3_aa: CASSLRQGPDIQYF
cdr3_nt: TGCGCCAGCAGCTTGAGACAGGGTCCAGACATTCAGTACTTC
v_call: TRBV5-1
d_call: TRBD1
j_call: TRBJ2-4
clone_size: NA

cdr3_aa: CASRETGGASNQPQHF
cdr3_nt: TGTGCCAGCAGGGAAACAGGGGGGGCGAGCAATCAGCCCCAGCATTTT
v_call: TRBV2
d_call: TRBD1
j_call: TRBJ1-5
clone_size: NA

cdr3_aa: CAHHPGLAISTGELFF
cdr3_nt: TGTGCCCATCATCCGGGACTAGCGATCTCCACCGGGGAGCTGTTTTTT
v_call: TRBV10-3
d_call: TRBD2
j_call: TRBJ2-2
clone_size: NA

cdr3_aa: CASSRRDSVRTEAFF
cdr3_nt: TGTGCCAGCAGTAGACGGGACAGTGTTCGCACTGAAGCTTTCTTT
v_call: TRBV2
d_call: TRBD1
j_call: TRBJ1-1
clone_size: NA

cdr3_aa: CATSSGQGSVGELFF
cdr3_nt: TGTGCCACCAGCTCGGGACAGGGGTCGGTCGGGGAGCTGTTTTTT
v_call: TRBV15
d_call: TRBD1
j_call: TRBJ2-2
clone_size: NA

cdr3_aa: CALREGMNEKLFF
cdr3_nt: TGTGCCCTTAGGGAGGGAATGAACGAAAAACTGTTTTTT
v_call: TRBV19
d_call: NA
j_call: TRBJ1-4
clone_size: NA

cdr3_aa: CAWSAKAGVNTIYF
cdr3_nt: TGTGCCTGGAGCGCGAAAGCAGGGGTAAACACCATATATTTT
v_call: TRBV30
d_call: NA
j_call: TRBJ1-3
clone_size: NA

cdr3_aa: CASSWGTGSAPLHF
cdr3_nt: TGTGCCAGCAGCTGGGGGACAGGGTCGGCACCCCTCCACTTT
v_call: TRBV5-6
d_call: TRBD1
j_call: TRBJ1-6
clone_size: NA

cdr3_aa: CASSPPGFLNTEAFF
cdr3_nt: TGTGCCAGCTCACCCCCAGGGTTTTTGAACACTGAAGCTTTCTTT
v_call: TRBV18
d_call: NA
j_call: TRBJ1-1
clone_size: NA

cdr3_aa: CASSHSGGEQFF
cdr3_nt: TGTGCCAGCAGCCATTCGGGGGGTGAGCAGTTCTTC
v_call: TRBV7-3
d_call: TRBD2
j_call: TRBJ2-1
clone_size: NA

cdr3_aa: CASSESPDSREQYF
cdr3_nt: TGTGCCAGCAGTGAAAGCCCGGACAGCCGAGAGCAGTACTTC
v_call: TRBV6-4
d_call: NA
j_call: TRBJ2-5
clone_size: few

cdr3_aa: CASSAEASMGSPLHF
cdr3_nt: TGTGCCAGCTCGGCGGAGGCGTCCATGGGTTCACCCCTCCACTTT
v_call: TRBV18
d_call: NA
j_call: TRBJ1-6
clone_size: once

cdr3_aa: CASTVGPYNEQFF
cdr3_nt: TGTGCCAGCACTGTTGGGCCCTACAATGAGCAGTTCTTC
v_call: TRBV11-2
d_call: NA
j_call: TRBJ2-1
clone_size: NA

cdr3_aa: CASSIYGTDFSPLHF
cdr3_nt: TGTGCCAGTAGTATCTACGGGACAGATTTTTCCCCCCTCCACTTT
v_call: TRBV19
d_call: TRBD1
j_call: TRBJ1-6
clone_size: NA

cdr3_aa: CASSRRPPAYEQYF
cdr3_nt: TGTGCCAGCAGCCGGCGGCCCCCTGCCTACGAGCAGTACTTC
v_call: TRBV6-5
d_call: NA
j_call: TRBJ2-7
clone_size: once

cdr3_aa: CASSAAIQETQYF
cdr3_nt: TGTGCCAGCAGCGCGGCCATCCAAGAGACCCAGTACTTC
v_call: TRBV7-6
d_call: NA
j_call: TRBJ2-5
clone_size: NA

cdr3_aa: CASSIGQGGYGYTF
cdr3_nt: TGTGCCAGCAGCATCGGACAGGGAGGCTATGGCTACACCTTC
v_call: TRBV5-5
d_call: TRBD1
j_call: TRBJ1-2
clone_size: NA

cdr3_aa: CASSLSAGEVETQYF
cdr3_nt: TGCGCCAGCAGCTTATCGGCAGGGGAAGTGGAGACCCAGTACTTC
v_call: TRBV5-1
d_call: NA
j_call: TRBJ2-5
clone_size: NA

cdr3_aa: CASSTYSDSPLHF
cdr3_nt: TGTGCCAGCAGTACCTATTCGGATTCACCCCTCCACTTT
v_call: TRBV6-5
d_call: NA
j_call: TRBJ1-6
clone_size: NA

cdr3_aa: CASRLAGGTDTQYF
cdr3_nt: TGTGCCAGCAGACTAGCGGGGGGCACAGATACGCAGTATTTT
v_call: TRBV27
d_call: TRBD2
j_call: TRBJ2-3
clone_size: NA

cdr3_aa: CASSDTYEQYF
cdr3_nt: TGTGCCAGCTCAGACACCTACGAGCAGTACTTC
v_call: TRBV6-1
d_call: NA
j_call: TRBJ2-7
clone_size: NA

cdr3_aa: CAISDIGRGDTDTQYF
cdr3_nt: TGTGCCATCAGTGATATCGGGCGGGGGGACACAGATACGCAGTATTTT
v_call: TRBV10-3
d_call: TRBD2
j_call: TRBJ2-3
clone_size: NA

cdr3_aa: CASSPTSGDTQYF
cdr3_nt: TGTGCCAGCAGCCCAACTAGCGGAGATACGCAGTATTTT
v_call: TRBV7-3
d_call: TRBD2
j_call: TRBJ2-3
clone_size: NA

cdr3_aa: CASIALGQARGNEQFF
cdr3_nt: TGTGCCAGCATAGCACTAGGGCAGGCTCGAGGGAATGAGCAGTTCTTC
v_call: TRBV5-6
d_call: NA
j_call: TRBJ2-1
clone_size: NA

cdr3_aa: CASSSPKRNQETQYF
cdr3_nt: TGTGCCAGCAGCTCCCCTAAGCGGAACCAAGAGACCCAGTACTTC
v_call: TRBV7-9
d_call: NA
j_call: TRBJ2-5
clone_size: once

cdr3_aa: CASSRMGPAGGYNEQFF
cdr3_nt: TGCGCCAGCAGCCGAATGGGTCCAGCGGGGGGCTACAATGAGCAGTTCTTC
v_call: TRBV4-3
d_call: TRBD2
j_call: TRBJ2-1
clone_size: NA

cdr3_aa: CASSEATGRHQYF
cdr3_nt: TGTGCCAGCAGTGAAGCAACAGGCAGACATCAGTACTTC
v_call: TRBV2
d_call: NA
j_call: TRBJ2-7
clone_size: NA

cdr3_aa: CASSRGTAPNSNQPQHF
cdr3_nt: TGTGCCAGTAGTAGGGGGACAGCACCTAATAGCAATCAGCCCCAGCATTTT
v_call: TRBV19
d_call: TRBD1
j_call: TRBJ1-5
clone_size: NA

cdr3_aa: CASSVLGGKVGGAWETQYF
cdr3_nt: TGTGCCAGCAGCGTCTTAGGTGGGAAAGTCGGGGGGGCGTGGGAGACCCAGTACTTC
v_call: TRBV9
d_call: TRBD2
j_call: TRBJ2-5
clone_size: once

cdr3_aa: CASSPPAGVSYEQYF
cdr3_nt: TGCGCCAGCAGCCCCCCCGCGGGGGTATCCTACGAGCAGTACTTC
v_call: TRBV4-1
d_call: TRBD2
j_call: TRBJ2-7
clone_size: NA

cdr3_aa: CASSQTSAAPYNEQFF
cdr3_nt: TGCGCCAGCAGCCAGACTAGCGCGGCCCCCTACAATGAGCAGTTCTTC
v_call: TRBV4-1
d_call: TRBD2
j_call: TRBJ2-1
clone_size: NA

cdr3_aa: CAISDRDSSYNEQFF
cdr3_nt: TGTGCCATCAGTGACAGGGATAGCTCCTACAATGAGCAGTTCTTC
v_call: TRBV10-3
d_call: NA
j_call: TRBJ2-1
clone_size: NA

cdr3_aa: CASSLSTRDGYTF
cdr3_nt: TGCGCCAGCAGCCTTTCGACCCGGGATGGCTACACCTTC
v_call: TRBV5-1
d_call: NA
j_call: TRBJ1-2
clone_size: NA

cdr3_aa: CASSLSSDYGYTF
cdr3_nt: TGTGCCAGCAGTTTATCGTCGGACTATGGCTACACCTTC
v_call: TRBV27
d_call: NA
j_call: TRBJ1-2
clone_size: NA

cdr3_aa: CASSLEGAMREQYF
cdr3_nt: TGTGCCAGCAGCTTAGAGGGGGCAATGAGAGAGCAGTACTTC
v_call: TRBV13
d_call: TRBD1
j_call: TRBJ2-7
clone_size: NA

cdr3_aa: CSVEFPGTIDNEQFF
cdr3_nt: TGCAGCGTTGAGTTTCCGGGGACAATCGACAATGAGCAGTTCTTC
v_call: TRBV29-1
d_call: NA
j_call: TRBJ2-1
clone_size: NA

cdr3_aa: CASSLGSRGNTEAFF
cdr3_nt: TGTGCCAGCAGCTTAGGATCCAGGGGGAACACTGAAGCTTTCTTT
v_call: TRBV11-2
d_call: NA
j_call: TRBJ1-1
clone_size: NA

cdr3_aa: CARADRVVYGYTF
cdr3_nt: TGTGCCAGGGCGGACAGGGTGGTCTATGGCTACACCTTC
v_call: TRBV6-1
d_call: TRBD1
j_call: TRBJ1-2
clone_size: NA

cdr3_aa: CSVVSLADTGELFF
cdr3_nt: TGCAGCGTTGTTAGCCTAGCTGACACCGGGGAGCTGTTTTTT
v_call: TRBV29-1
d_call: NA
j_call: TRBJ2-2
clone_size: NA

cdr3_aa: CASSTGISYEQYF
cdr3_nt: TGTGCCAGCAGCACAGGGATCTCCTACGAGCAGTACTTC
v_call: TRBV2
d_call: NA
j_call: TRBJ2-7
clone_size: few

cdr3_aa: CAWSGTGFIQYF
cdr3_nt: TGTGCCTGGAGCGGGACAGGGTTCATTCAGTACTTC
v_call: TRBV30
d_call: TRBD1
j_call: TRBJ2-4
clone_size: NA

cdr3_aa: CASSSDRGYEQYF
cdr3_nt: TGTGCCAGCAGTTCCGATCGGGGCTACGAGCAGTACTTC
v_call: TRBV7-2
d_call: NA
j_call: TRBJ2-7
clone_size: few

cdr3_aa: CASSPNRDRLLAFF
cdr3_nt: TGTGCCAGCTCACCAAACCGGGACAGATTATTAGCTTTCTTT
v_call: TRBV18
d_call: TRBD1
j_call: TRBJ1-1
clone_size: few

cdr3_aa: CASSPLGAYGYTF
cdr3_nt: TGTGCCAGCAGTCCTCTGGGGGCCTATGGCTACACCTTC
v_call: TRBV6-5
d_call: NA
j_call: TRBJ1-2
clone_size: NA

cdr3_aa: CASSLTSGGPYEQYF
cdr3_nt: TGTGCCAGCAGCTTAACTAGCGGGGGTCCCTACGAGCAGTACTTC
v_call: TRBV11-2
d_call: TRBD2
j_call: TRBJ2-7
clone_size: NA

cdr3_aa: CASSETSYEQYF
cdr3_nt: TGCGCCAGCAGTGAAACTTCCTACGAGCAGTACTTC
v_call: TRBV10-1
d_call: NA
j_call: TRBJ2-7
clone_size: NA

cdr3_aa: CASSLRLAGGLQKDTQYF
cdr3_nt: TGTGCCAGCAGCCTACGACTAGCGGGGGGGCTCCAGAAAGATACGCAGTATTTT
v_call: TRBV7-8
d_call: TRBD2
j_call: TRBJ2-3
clone_size: NA

cdr3_aa: CATSGGPTRGTQYF
cdr3_nt: TGTGCCACTAGCGGGGGGCCTACCAGGGGGACCCAGTACTTC
v_call: TRBV28
d_call: TRBD2
j_call: TRBJ2-5
clone_size: once